This entry concerns a single T cell receptor (beta chain). Antigen unknown. The V gene's germline CDR1 is SGHNT and CDR2 YYREEE (reference sequence). The CDR3 totals 15 residues. V lost 0 bases and J lost 0, with 9 bases in between. This sample was taken from a study of cytomegalovirus exposure and HLA in healthy donors. Points from the study as a whole: Specific recognition of CMV antigens was confirmed in vitro for a few chains (all CMV-associated). In an earlier analysis, most TCR beta V segments were productive about 90% or about 30% of the time. It was likely that a cluster of highly shared sequence variants was a sequencing artifact.

The PCR was carried out with 60 Vbeta primers and 13 Jbeta primers. Repertoires were generated with immunoSEQ multiplex PCR, while TCRdb's copy carries only in-frame clones and drops some. The sample consists of around 120,000 clones, more than 65% of them appearing once. This clonotype was obtained from a man between 45 and 60 years old in good health and CMV-seronegative. Sequenced material: PBMCs. The chain joins TRBV5-4 to TRBJ1-1, with D perhaps TRBD1 (6 bases). CDR3 coding DNA: TGTGCCAGCAGCTTGGACAGGGTTCTGAACACTGAAGCTTTCTTT. Protein: CASSLDRVLNTEAFF.